This T cell receptor beta chain was retrieved from a study of blood T cell repertoires in COVID-19. Profiling relied on immunoSEQ multiplex PCR, and the TCRdb table lists in-frame clones only, not all of them. Here the sample spans 250,000 or so clones, roughly 80% being singletons. The sequenced sample consisted of PBMCs or T cells enriched from blood (not recorded which). This sequence was found in a man between 45 and 60 years old who had recovered from COVID-19.

CDR3 nucleotides: TGTGCCAGCAGCCAGACGCGGGACAGCTATAATTCACCCCTCCACTTT. The encoded protein is CASSQTRDSYNSPLHF. The chain links TRBV4-2 to TRBJ1-6; 7 nucleotides match TRBD1. This CDR3 spans 16 amino acids. With 3 bases clipped from V and 3 bases from J, the junction kept 5 bases outside the gene matches. The germline CDR1 and CDR2 sequences are LGHNA and YNFKEQ.